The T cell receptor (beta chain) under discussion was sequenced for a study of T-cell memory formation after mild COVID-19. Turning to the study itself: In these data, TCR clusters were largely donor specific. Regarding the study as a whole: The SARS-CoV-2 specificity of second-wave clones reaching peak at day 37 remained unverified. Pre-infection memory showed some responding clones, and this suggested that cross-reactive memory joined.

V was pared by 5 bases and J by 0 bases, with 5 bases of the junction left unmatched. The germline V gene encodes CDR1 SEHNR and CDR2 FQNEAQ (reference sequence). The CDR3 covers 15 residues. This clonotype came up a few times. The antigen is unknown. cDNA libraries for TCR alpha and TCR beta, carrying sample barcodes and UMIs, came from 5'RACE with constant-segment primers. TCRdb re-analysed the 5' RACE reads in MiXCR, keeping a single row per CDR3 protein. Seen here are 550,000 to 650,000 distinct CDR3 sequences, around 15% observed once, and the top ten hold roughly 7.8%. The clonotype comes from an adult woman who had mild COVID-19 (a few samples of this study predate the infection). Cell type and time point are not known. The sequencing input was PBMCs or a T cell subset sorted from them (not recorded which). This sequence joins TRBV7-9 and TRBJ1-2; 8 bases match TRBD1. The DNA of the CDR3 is TGTGCCAGCAGCAAGCCAGGGGGCGCTAACTATGGCTACACCTTC. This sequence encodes CASSKPGGANYGYTF.